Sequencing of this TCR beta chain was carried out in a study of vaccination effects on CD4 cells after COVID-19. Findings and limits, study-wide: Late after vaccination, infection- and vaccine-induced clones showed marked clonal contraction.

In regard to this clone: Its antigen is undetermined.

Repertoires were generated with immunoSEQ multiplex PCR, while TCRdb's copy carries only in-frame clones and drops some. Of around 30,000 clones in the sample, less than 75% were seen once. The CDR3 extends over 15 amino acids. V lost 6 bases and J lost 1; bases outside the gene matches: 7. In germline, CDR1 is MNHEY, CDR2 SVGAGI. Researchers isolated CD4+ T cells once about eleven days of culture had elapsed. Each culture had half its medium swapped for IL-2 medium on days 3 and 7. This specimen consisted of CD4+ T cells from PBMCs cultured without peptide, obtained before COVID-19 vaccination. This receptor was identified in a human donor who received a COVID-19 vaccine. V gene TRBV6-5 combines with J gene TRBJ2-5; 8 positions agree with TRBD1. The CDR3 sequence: CASSTLQGVQETQYF. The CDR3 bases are TGTGCCAGCAGCACCTTACAGGGGGTCCAAGAGACCCAGTACTTC.